One T cell receptor beta chain is described in this entry. What it binds is not known. The germline CDR1 and CDR2 sequences are SNHLY and FYNNEI. V gave up 7 bases and J gave up 3 bases; unmatched junction bases: 6. The CDR3 is 13 amino acids. The data were taken from a study of T cell responses to AZD1222 COVID-19 vaccine. Study outcomes and limitations: Regions 160-218 and 743-854 held dominance among vaccine-associated CD4 TCRs, which spanned spike. Repertoires in all cases were sampled only once the peak T cell response had passed. Baseline testing showed seropositivity in only 5 or 6 AZD1222 recipients.

Method: immunoSEQ multiplex PCR; TCRdb's copy keeps in-frame clones and lacks some. The sample records about 180,000 clones, around nine tenths being singletons. Second-dose intervals of approximately 4 or approximately 12 weeks were pooled. Material: peripheral blood, obtained 28 days after the second AZD1222 dose. The clonotype originates from an adult who received the AZD1222 COVID-19 vaccine. The rearrangement uses TRBV2 and TRBJ2-7; 7 bases fit TRBD2. CDR3 loop: CASTGTINYEQYF. The CDR3 nucleotides are TGTGCCAGCACCGGGACTATCAACTACGAGCAGTACTTC. The variable domain in full, completed from reference TRBV2 and TRBJ2-7, reads EPEVTQTPSHQVTQMGQEVILRCVPISNHLYFYWYRQILGQKVEFLVSFYNNEISEKSEIFDDQFSVERPDGSNFTLKIRSTKLEDSAMYFCASTGTINYEQYFGPGTRLTVT.